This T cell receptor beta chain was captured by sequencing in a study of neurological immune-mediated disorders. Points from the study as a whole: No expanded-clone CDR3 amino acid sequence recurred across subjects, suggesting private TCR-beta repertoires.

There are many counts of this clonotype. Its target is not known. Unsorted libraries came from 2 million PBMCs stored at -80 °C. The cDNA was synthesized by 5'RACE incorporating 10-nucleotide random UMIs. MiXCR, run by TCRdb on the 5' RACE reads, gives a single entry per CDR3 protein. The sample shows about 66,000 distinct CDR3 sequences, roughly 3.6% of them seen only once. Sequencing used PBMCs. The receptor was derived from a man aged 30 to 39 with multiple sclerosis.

CDR3 DNA sequence: TGCGCCAGCAGCTTGGGGGACAGGGCCACTGAAGCTTTCTTT. This sequence encodes CASSLGDRATEAFF. This chain connects TRBV5-1 to TRBJ1-1, with 9 bases aligning to TRBD1. With 0 bases clipped from V and 4 bases from J, the junction kept 1 base outside the gene matches. The CDR3 contains 14 residues. Looked up from germline, CDR1 is SGHRS and CDR2 is YFSETQ.